One and the same sample provided the 10 T cell receptor beta chains below, sequenced in a study of CD8 T cell repertoires and HIV-1 epitope variants. Sequencing used immunoSEQ multiplex PCR; TCRdb keeps in-frame clones, though not all of them. Of 6,000 or so clones listed, 55% to 80% were seen once; the top ten hold approximately 45%. Their cognate antigens are unknown. The source material was cultured CD8+ T cells derived from PBMCs. These receptors all stem from a male donor with HIV.

A single count supports this clone. The rearrangement joins TRBV7-8 to TRBJ1-2; 7 nucleotides match TRBD1. Germline V gives CDR1 SGHVS, CDR2 FQNEAQ. After removal of 5 bases from V and 6 bases from J, the junction contained 12 bases not matched to a gene. The CDR3 has 15 amino acids. CDR3 in amino acids: CASSQGSGQGDGYTF. CDR3 sequence (DNA): TGTGCCAGCAGCCAAGGGTCAGGCCAGGGGGATGGCTACACCTTC.

This chain joins TRBV7-2 and TRBJ2-2, with D tentatively TRBD2 (5 bases). V gave up 2 bases and J gave up 7 bases, with 8 bases separating them. Germline CDR1 reads SGHTA; CDR2 reads FQGNSA. The CDR3 is 13 residues long. The CDR3 loop is CASSLIGDGELFF. CDR3 DNA: TGTGCCAGCAGCTTAATCGGGGACGGGGAGCTGTTTTTT.

The rearrangement joins TRBV10-3 to TRBJ2-7; 10 bases agree with TRBD1. CDR3 length: 14 residues. J gave up 6 bases and V 4 bases, and 6 bases lay outside the gene matches. The germline gives CDR1 ENHRY, CDR2 SYGVKD. For the CDR3, the DNA is TGTGCCATCAGTGTGGGAGGACAGGGGGGCGAGCAGTACTTC. It specifies CAISVGGQGGEQYF.

J is TRBJ2-7 and V is TRBV2; 11 nucleotides agree with TRBD1. The junction had 5 bases not matched to a gene; V was cut back by 0 bases and J by 7 bases. Germline CDR1 is SNHLY and CDR2 is FYNNEI. The CDR3 length is 15 residues. The CDR3 nucleotides read TGTGCCAGCAGTGAAGCTGGACAGGGGGCGTGGGAGCAGTACTTC. Encoded protein: CASSEAGQGAWEQYF.

This rearrangement joins TRBV19 to TRBJ1-1; no reliable D call. The CDR3 loop spans 14 amino acids. Between the trimmed V and J ends, which lost 7 bases and 2 bases, there was a span of 14 bases. Germline V CDR1 and CDR2: LNHDA, SQIVND (reference sequence). The CDR3 loop reads CASTNTWGNTEAFF. The CDR3 DNA sequence: TGTGCCAGTACTAATACGTGGGGAAACACTGAAGCTTTCTTT.

V gene TRBV19 combines with J gene TRBJ1-4; TRBD1 matches at 9 bases. The length of the CDR3 is 15 residues. Germline V gives CDR1 LNHDA, CDR2 SQIVND (reference sequence). Trimming cost V 1 base and J 6 bases; bases outside gene matches: 3. Here the CDR3 DNA reads TGTGCCAGTAGTATAGGACGGACAGGGGATGAAAAACTGTTTTTT. The encoded protein is CASSIGRTGDEKLFF.

This clone came up a few times. CDR3 residues: CASSLDLGETEAFF. CDR3 bases: TGTGCCAGCAGTTTGGACCTAGGGGAAACTGAAGCTTTCTTT. The chain carries TRBV28 and TRBJ1-1; D might be TRBD1 (5 bases). V was shortened by 3 bases and J by 5 bases, with 13 bases between the two germline ends. The CDR3 has 14 amino acids. From germline, CDR1 is MDHEN and CDR2 SYDVKM.

The chain couples TRBV9 to TRBJ1-1; unclear D gene. The CDR3 loop spans 15 amino acids. Germline CDR1 SGDLS, CDR2 YYNGEE. Trimming stripped 0 bases from V and 3 bases from J, with 12 bases between. As DNA, the CDR3 is TGTGCCAGCAGCGTAGGGGGAGGGTGGGACACTGAAGCTTTCTTT. It codes for CASSVGGGWDTEAFF.

The rearrangement joins TRBV28 to TRBJ1-5, with TRBD1 matching over 8 bases. Germline V gives CDR1 MDHEN, CDR2 SYDVKM. The CDR3 runs 17 residues. Trimming removed 6 bases from V and 2 bases from J; junction bases left unmatched: 12. The CDR3 reads CASRSLRQGQRNQPQHF. The CDR3 nucleotides are TGTGCCAGCAGATCCCTCCGACAGGGGCAGCGCAATCAGCCCCAGCATTTT.

The chain is built from TRBV15 and TRBJ2-5, with D perhaps matching TRBD1 or TRBD2 (5 bases each). The germline V gene has CDR1 LNHNV and CDR2 YYDKDF (reference sequence). The V gene lost 6 bases and the J gene lost 2 bases, with 13 bases spanning the gap. This CDR3 contains 14 residues. Written as DNA, the CDR3 is TGTGCCACCAGGGAATGGGACGGGCAAGAGACCCAGTACTTC. Translating gives CATREWDGQETQYF. Based on the CDR3 plus reference TRBV15 and TRBJ2-5, the full variable domain is DAMVIQNPRYQVTQFGKPVTLSCSQTLNHNVMYWYQQKSSQAPKLLFHYYDKDFNNEADTPDNFQSRRPNTSFCFLDIRSPGLGDTAMYLCATREWDGQETQYFGPGTRLLVL.